The clone carrying this T cell receptor (beta chain) came up a few times. Its target is unknown. This specimen belongs to a study of regulatory T cells in long-lasting Graves disease. Overall study results and limits: Newly diagnosed patients shared 850 to 1,000 public clonotypes; persistent patients shared around 2,500.

The CDR3 length is 14 residues. V shed 3 bases and J shed 11 bases, with 19 bases lying between them. Germline assignment: CDR1 MDHEN and CDR2 SYDVKM. According to the study, TCR beta libraries were built with iRepertoire HTBI primers and CDR3-region Arm-PCR. MiXCR was run by TCRdb on the multiplex PCR reads, yielding one entry per CDR3 protein. The table shows 500,000 to 700,000 distinct CDR3 sequences, with 25% to 30% occurring only once. Time point of the sample: persistent/refractory GD, antithyroid drugs over 5 years with positive TRAb. Generation of the TCR library employed RNA extracted from PBMCs.

This material consisted of peripheral blood mononuclear cells (PBMCs), taken when the disease was refractory, from a patient treated with antithyroid drugs. The V gene is TRBV28, the J gene TRBJ1-1; possible D gene TRBD1, 5 bases. The TCR originated in a female donor with Graves disease. As DNA, the CDR3 is TGTGCCAGCAGTTTGCCGAACCGGGACGTCCACGCTTTCTTT. It is translated as CASSLPNRDVHAFF.